This T cell receptor (beta chain) stems from a study of blood T cell repertoires in COVID-19. Study-level background: The United States, Italy and Spain provided the acute and convalescent COVID-19 samples. T cells, B-cell-depleted T cells, or PBMCs provided the cDNA or gDNA that served as material.

CDR1 is SGHRS and CDR2 is YFSETQ in the germline V gene. Trimming stripped 1 base from V and 4 bases from J, with 9 bases between. The CDR3 extends over 14 amino acids. As handled by the study authors: It was from reference gene primer amplification that nucleated cell counts were estimated. Repertoires were generated with immunoSEQ multiplex PCR, while TCRdb's copy carries only in-frame clones and drops some. D and trimming were read from the DNA, whereas the V and J calls and clone size are those reported in that table. This sample has about 130,000 clones, with approximately 85% found just once. The V and J genes are TRBV5-1 and TRBJ2-1, with TRBD2 as a possible D gene (5 bases). The sequenced sample was peripheral blood. This TCR derives from a human donor in a cohort sampled during active COVID-19. The CDR3 nucleotides are TGCGCCAGCAGCTTGTTCGGAGGTTACAATGAGCAGTTCTTC. This codes for CASSLFGGYNEQFF.